These T cell receptor beta chains were read from a single sample in a study of immune evolution from preneoplasia to lung adenocarcinoma. The repertoire was sequenced with immunoSEQ multiplex PCR; TCRdb's copy has only in-frame clones and lacks some. The data contain about 9,500 clones, almost 90% of them singletons. The material sequenced was FFPE invasive lung adenocarcinoma tissue. These receptors were obtained from a person aged 70 to 80 with invasive lung adenocarcinoma. Each CDR3 is given without its conserved first and last residue. Each record gives: V gene, J gene, CDR3 protein.

V gene: TRBV2; J gene: TRBJ1-1; CDR3 protein: ASTISGTQNTEAF
V gene: TRBV10-3; J gene: TRBJ2-7; CDR3 protein: AISLRDRGPGSYEQY
V gene: TRBV28; J gene: TRBJ2-1; CDR3 protein: ASSFLGDEQF
V gene: TRBV5-1; J gene: TRBJ1-1; CDR3 protein: ASSFGWADNTEAF
V gene: TRBV6-5; J gene: TRBJ2-2; CDR3 protein: ASSSGTTGELF
V gene: TRBV14; J gene: TRBJ1-2; CDR3 protein: ASSRDRQNYGYT
V gene: TRBV2; J gene: TRBJ1-2; CDR3 protein: ASSRQGAQSYGYT
V gene: TRBV11-2; J gene: TRBJ1-5; CDR3 protein: ASSLGQPQH
V gene: TRBV29-1; J gene: TRBJ2-5; CDR3 protein: SVARETQY
V gene: TRBV7-9; J gene: TRBJ1-3; CDR3 protein: ASSPAGVTGNTIY
V gene: TRBV28; J gene: TRBJ2-3; CDR3 protein: ASSKGLAGGMTDTQY
V gene: TRBV6-6; J gene: TRBJ1-3; CDR3 protein: ASSYPQGGTIY
V gene: TRBV30; J gene: TRBJ2-3; CDR3 protein: AWSVLARTDTQY
V gene: TRBV19; J gene: TRBJ1-4; CDR3 protein: ASSAYRDLNEKLF
V gene: TRBV5-6; J gene: TRBJ1-5; CDR3 protein: ASSLWGQVLSNQPQH
V gene: TRBV29-1; J gene: TRBJ2-7; CDR3 protein: SVATGTYEQY
V gene: TRBV25-1; J gene: TRBJ2-1; CDR3 protein: ASSDGYNEQF
V gene: TRBV5-8; J gene: TRBJ2-6; CDR3 protein: ASSLEVSGANVLT
V gene: TRBV6-5; J gene: TRBJ2-1; CDR3 protein: ASRPDRDPYNEQF
V gene: TRBV6-6; J gene: TRBJ2-6; CDR3 protein: ATRGGSLGANVLT
V gene: TRBV29-1; J gene: TRBJ2-1; CDR3 protein: SVPNRGGPYNEQF
V gene: TRBV28; J gene: TRBJ1-2; CDR3 protein: ASSYLPRDGSLYGYT
V gene: TRBV11-2; J gene: TRBJ1-1; CDR3 protein: ASGGQGNTEAF
V gene: TRBV9; J gene: TRBJ2-7; CDR3 protein: ASSVSRDGDYEQY
V gene: TRBV7-8; J gene: TRBJ2-7; CDR3 protein: ASSLSPPGLAGGPYVGQY
V gene: TRBV10-2; J gene: TRBJ2-1; CDR3 protein: ASTSPGLSFLGEQF
V gene: TRBV6-6; J gene: TRBJ2-6; CDR3 protein: ASRRTGAGANVLT
V gene: TRBV11-3; J gene: TRBJ1-1; CDR3 protein: ASSLGTAKAF